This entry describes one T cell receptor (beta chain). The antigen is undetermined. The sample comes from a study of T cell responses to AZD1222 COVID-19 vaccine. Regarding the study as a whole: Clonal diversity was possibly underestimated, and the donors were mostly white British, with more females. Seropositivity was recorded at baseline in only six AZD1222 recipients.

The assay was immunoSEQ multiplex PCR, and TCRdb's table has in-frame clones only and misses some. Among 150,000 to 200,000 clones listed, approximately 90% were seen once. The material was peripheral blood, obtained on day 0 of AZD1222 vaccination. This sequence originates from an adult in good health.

The CDR3 region is CASSPLVAANTGELFF. The CDR3 DNA sequence: TGTGCCAGCTCACCACTCGTAGCGGCGAACACCGGGGAGCTGTTTTTT. The rearrangement uses TRBV18 and TRBJ2-2; D is perhaps TRBD2 (6 bases). With 1 base removed from V and 0 bases from J, the gap between germline ends came to 9 bases. Per the germline V gene, CDR1 is KGHSH and CDR2 is LQKENI. The CDR3 runs 16 residues.